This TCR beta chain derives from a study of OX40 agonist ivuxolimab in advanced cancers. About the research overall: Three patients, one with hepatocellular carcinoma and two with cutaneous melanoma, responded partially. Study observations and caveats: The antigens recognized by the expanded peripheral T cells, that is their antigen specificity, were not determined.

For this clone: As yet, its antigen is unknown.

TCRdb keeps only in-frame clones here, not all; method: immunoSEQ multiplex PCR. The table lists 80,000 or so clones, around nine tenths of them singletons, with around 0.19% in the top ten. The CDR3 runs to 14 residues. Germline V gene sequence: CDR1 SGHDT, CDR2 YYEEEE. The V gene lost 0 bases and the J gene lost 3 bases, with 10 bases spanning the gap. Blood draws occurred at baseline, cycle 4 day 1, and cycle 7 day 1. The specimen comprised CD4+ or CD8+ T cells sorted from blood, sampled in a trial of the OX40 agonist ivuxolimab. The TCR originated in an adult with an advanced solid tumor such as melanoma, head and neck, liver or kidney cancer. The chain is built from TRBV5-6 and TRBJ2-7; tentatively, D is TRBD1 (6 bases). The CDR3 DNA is TGTGCCAGCAGCTTGGCCGGACAGATCTACGAGCAGTACTTC. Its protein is CASSLAGQIYEQYF. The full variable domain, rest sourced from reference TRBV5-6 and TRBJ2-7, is DAGVTQSPTHLIKTRGQQVTLRCSPKSGHDTVSWYQQALGQGPQFIFQYYEEEERQRGNFPDRFSGHQFPNYSSELNVNALLLGDSALYLCASSLAGQIYEQYFGPGTRLTVT.